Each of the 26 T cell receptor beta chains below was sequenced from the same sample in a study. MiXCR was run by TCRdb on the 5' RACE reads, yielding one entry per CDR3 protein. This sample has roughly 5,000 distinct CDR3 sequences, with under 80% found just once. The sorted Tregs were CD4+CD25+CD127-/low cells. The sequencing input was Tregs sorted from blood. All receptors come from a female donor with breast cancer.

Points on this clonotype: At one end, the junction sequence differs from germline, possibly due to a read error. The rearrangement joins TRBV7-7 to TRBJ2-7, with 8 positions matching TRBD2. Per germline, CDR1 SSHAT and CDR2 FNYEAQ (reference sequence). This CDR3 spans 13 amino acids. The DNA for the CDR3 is TGTGCTAGCAGCTACACGGCGGGAGGCGAGCAGTACTTC. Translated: CASSYTAGGEQYF.

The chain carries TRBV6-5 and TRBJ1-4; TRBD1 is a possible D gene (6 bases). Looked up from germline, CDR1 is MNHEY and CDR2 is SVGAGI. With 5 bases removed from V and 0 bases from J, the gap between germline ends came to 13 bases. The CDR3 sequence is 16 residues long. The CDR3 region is CASSPVRGTTNEKLFF. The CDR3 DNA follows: TGTGCCAGCAGTCCCGTAAGGGGGACAACTAATGAAAAACTGTTTTTT.

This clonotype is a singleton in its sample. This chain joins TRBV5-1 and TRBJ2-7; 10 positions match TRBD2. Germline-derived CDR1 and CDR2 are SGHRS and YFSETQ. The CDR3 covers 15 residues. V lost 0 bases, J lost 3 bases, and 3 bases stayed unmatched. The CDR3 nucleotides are TGCGCCAGCAGCTTGGGGTCTAGCGGGAGCTACGAGCAGTACTTC. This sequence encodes CASSLGSSGSYEQYF.

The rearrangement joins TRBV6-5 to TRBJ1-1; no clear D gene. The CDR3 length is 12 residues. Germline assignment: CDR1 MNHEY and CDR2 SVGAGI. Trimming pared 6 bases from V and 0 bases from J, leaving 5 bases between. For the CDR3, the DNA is TGTGCCAGCAGACACATGAACACTGAAGCTTTCTTT. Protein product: CASRHMNTEAFF.

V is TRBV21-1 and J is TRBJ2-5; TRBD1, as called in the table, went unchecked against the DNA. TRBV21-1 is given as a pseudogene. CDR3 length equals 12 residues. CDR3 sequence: CASSGRGETQYF. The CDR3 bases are TGTGCCAGCAGTGGCAGGGGGGAGACCCAGTACTTC.

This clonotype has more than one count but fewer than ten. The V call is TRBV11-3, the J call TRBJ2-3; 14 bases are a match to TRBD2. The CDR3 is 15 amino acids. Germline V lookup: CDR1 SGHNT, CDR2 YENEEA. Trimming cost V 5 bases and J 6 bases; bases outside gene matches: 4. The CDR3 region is CASSLRTSGRDTQYF. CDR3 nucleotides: TGTGCCAGCAGCCTCAGGACTAGCGGGAGGGATACGCAGTATTTT.

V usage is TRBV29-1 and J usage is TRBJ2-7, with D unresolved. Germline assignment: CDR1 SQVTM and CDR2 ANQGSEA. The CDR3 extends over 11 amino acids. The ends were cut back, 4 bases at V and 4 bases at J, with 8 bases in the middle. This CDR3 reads CSVGAGYEQYF. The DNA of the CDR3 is TGCAGCGTTGGCGCCGGGTACGAGCAGTACTTC.

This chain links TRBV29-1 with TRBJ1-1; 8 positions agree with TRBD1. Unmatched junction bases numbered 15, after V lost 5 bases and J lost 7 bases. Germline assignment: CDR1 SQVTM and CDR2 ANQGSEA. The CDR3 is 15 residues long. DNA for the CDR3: TGCAGCGTTCGGTCCCGGACAGGGCGTGGTGGTGAAGCTTTCTTT. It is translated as CSVRSRTGRGGEAFF.

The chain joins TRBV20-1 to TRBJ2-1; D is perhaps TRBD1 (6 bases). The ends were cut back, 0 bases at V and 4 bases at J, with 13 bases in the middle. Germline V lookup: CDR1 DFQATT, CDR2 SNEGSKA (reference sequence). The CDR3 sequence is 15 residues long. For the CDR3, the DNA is TGCAGTGCTAGAGATTTGGGACACCGATACAATGAGCAGTTCTTC. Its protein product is CSARDLGHRYNEQFF.

The CDR3 here is CATHSLTEHSNQPQHF. In DNA, the CDR3 is TGTGCCACCCATTCGTTGACGGAGCATAGCAATCAGCCCCAGCATTTT. This chain links TRBV6-6 with TRBJ1-5; D not resolved. This CDR3 spans 16 amino acids. Germline assignment: CDR1 MNHNY and CDR2 SVGAGI (reference sequence). Between the trimmed V and J ends, which lost 10 bases and 0 bases, there was a span of 19 bases.

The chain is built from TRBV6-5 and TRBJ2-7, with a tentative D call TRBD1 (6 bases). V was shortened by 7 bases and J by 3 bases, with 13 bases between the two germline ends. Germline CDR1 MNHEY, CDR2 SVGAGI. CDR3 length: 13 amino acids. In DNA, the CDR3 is TGTGCCAGCACCAGCACAGGGTTCTACGAGCAGTACTTC. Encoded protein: CASTSTGFYEQYF.

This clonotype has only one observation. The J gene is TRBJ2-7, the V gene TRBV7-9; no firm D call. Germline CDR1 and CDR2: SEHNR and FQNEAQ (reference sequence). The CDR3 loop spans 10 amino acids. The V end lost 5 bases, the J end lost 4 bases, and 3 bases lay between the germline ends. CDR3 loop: CASSGYEQYF. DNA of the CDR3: TGTGCCAGCAGCGGGTACGAGCAGTACTTC.

The CDR3 DNA sequence: TGTGCCAGCAGCTCCCGGACAGGGCCTAACACTGAAGCTTTCTTT. Its protein product is CASSSRTGPNTEAFF. This sequence joins TRBV11-1 and TRBJ1-1; 8 nucleotides line up with TRBD1. The CDR3 length is 15 residues. Germline loops: CDR1 SGHAT, CDR2 FQDESV (reference sequence). After removal of 4 bases from V and 2 bases from J, the junction contained 6 bases not matched to a gene.

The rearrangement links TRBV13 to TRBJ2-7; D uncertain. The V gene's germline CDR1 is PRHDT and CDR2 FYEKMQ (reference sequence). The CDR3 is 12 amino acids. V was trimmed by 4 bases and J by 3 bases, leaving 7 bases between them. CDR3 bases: TGTGCCAGCAGCTCACGGAACTACGAGCAGTACTTC. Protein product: CASSSRNYEQYF.

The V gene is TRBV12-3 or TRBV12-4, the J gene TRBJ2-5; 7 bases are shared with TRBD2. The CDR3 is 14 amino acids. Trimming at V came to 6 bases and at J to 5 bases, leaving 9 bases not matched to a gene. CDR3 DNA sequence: TGTGCCAGCAGGCCGGAGGCGGGAGTGGAGACCCAGTACTTC. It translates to CASRPEAGVETQYF.

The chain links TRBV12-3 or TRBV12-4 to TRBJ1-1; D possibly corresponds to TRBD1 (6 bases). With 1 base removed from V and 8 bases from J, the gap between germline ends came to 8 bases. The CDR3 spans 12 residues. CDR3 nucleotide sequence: TGTGCCAGCAGTTTAGTGGGGGCCGAAGCTTTCTTT. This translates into CASSLVGAEAFF.

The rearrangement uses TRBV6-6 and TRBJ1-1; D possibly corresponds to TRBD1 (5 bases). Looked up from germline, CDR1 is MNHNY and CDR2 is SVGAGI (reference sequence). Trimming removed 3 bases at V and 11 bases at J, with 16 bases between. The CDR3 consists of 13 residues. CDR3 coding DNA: TGTGCCAGCAGTTATCGCCAGGGAGGTGAGGCTTTCTTT. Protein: CASSYRQGGEAFF.

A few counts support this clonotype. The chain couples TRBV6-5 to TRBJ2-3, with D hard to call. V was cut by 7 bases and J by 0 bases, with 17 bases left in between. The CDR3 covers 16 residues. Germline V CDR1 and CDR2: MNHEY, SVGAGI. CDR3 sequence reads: CASTHPLESSTDTQYF. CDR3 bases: TGTGCCAGCACTCACCCCCTGGAGTCAAGCACAGATACGCAGTATTTT.

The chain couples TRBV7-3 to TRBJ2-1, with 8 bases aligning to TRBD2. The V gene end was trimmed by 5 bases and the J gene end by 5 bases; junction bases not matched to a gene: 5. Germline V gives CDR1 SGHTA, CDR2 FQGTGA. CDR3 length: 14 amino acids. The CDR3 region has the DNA TGTGCCAGCAGCCTCGGGGGGGTAAACAATGAGCAGTTCTTC. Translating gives CASSLGGVNNEQFF. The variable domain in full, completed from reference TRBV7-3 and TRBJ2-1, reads GAGVSQTPSNKVTEKGKYVELRCDPISGHTALYWYRQSLGQGPEFLIYFQGTGAADDSGLPNDRFFAVRPEGSVSTLKIQRTERGDSAVYLCASSLGGVNNEQFFGPGTRLTVL.

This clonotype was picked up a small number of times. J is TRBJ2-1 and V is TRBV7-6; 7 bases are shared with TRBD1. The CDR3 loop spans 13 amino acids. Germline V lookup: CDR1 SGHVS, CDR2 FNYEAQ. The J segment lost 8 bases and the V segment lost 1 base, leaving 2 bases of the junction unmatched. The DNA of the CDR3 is TGTGCCAGCAGCTTAGGACAGGGCTATGAGCAGTTCTTC. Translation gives CASSLGQGYEQFF.

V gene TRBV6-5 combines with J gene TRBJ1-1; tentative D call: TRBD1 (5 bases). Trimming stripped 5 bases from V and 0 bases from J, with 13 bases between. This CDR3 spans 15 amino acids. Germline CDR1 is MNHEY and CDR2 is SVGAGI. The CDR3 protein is CASSHRRGMNTEAFF. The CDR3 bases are TGTGCCAGCAGTCATCGACGGGGGATGAACACTGAAGCTTTCTTT.

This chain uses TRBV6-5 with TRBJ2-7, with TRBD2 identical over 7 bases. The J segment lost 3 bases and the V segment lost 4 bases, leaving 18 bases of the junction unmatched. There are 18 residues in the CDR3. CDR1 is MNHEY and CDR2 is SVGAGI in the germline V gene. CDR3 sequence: CASSFLTSESHTNYEQYF. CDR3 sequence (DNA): TGTGCCAGCAGTTTTCTAACTAGCGAATCACACACCAACTACGAGCAGTACTTC.

The CDR3 loop reads CASSLAPTGTGELFF. CDR3 sequence (DNA): TGTGCCAGCAGTTTAGCGCCCACAGGGACCGGGGAGCTGTTTTTT. The chain joins TRBV12-3 or TRBV12-4 to TRBJ2-2; D possibly corresponds to TRBD1 (6 bases). The CDR3 runs 15 residues. V lost 0 bases and J lost 5, with 10 bases in between.

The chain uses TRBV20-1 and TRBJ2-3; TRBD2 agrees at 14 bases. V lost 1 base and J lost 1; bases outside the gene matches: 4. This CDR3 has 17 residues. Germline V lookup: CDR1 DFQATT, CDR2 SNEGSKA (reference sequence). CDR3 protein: CSARASGLAGGTDTQYF. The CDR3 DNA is TGCAGTGCTAGAGCCTCGGGACTAGCGGGGGGCACAGATACGCAGTATTTT.

CDR3 nucleotides: TGCAGCGTCCAGGGGGGGGGTACAGGGCGCTCCTACAATGAGCAGTTCTTC. Its protein product is CSVQGGGTGRSYNEQFF. V usage is TRBV29-1 and J usage is TRBJ2-1, with D perhaps matching TRBD1 or TRBD2 (7 bases each). Between the trimmed V and J ends, which lost 6 bases and 0 bases, there was a span of 21 bases. The CDR3 runs 17 residues. The V gene's germline CDR1 is SQVTM and CDR2 ANQGSEA.

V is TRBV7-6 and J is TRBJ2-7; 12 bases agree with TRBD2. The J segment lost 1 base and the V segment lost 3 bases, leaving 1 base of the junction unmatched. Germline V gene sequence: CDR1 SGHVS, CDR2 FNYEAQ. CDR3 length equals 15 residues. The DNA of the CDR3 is TGTGCCAGCAGCTTTGGGACTAGCGGGTCCTACGAGCAGTACTTC. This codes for CASSFGTSGSYEQYF. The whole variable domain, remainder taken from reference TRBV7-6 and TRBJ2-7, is GAGVSQSPRYKVTKRGQDVALRCDPISGHVSLYWYRQALGQGPEFLTYFNYEAQQDKSGLPNDRFSAERPEGSISTLTIQRTEQRDSAMYRCASSFGTSGSYEQYFGPGTRLTVT.